This T cell receptor beta chain was obtained from a study of blood T cell repertoires in COVID-19. The study drew participants aged about 18 to 95 years from under 30 US areas. Data came from immunoSEQ multiplex PCR; TCRdb stores just in-frame clones and leaves some out. The sample includes roughly 260,000 clones, roughly 80% of them seen just once. V gave up 3 bases and J gave up 1 base; unmatched junction bases: 0. This CDR3 contains 14 residues. CDR1 and CDR2 (germline): SGHAT, FQNNGV. This clonotype originated in a woman aged 40 to 49 who had been exposed to COVID-19. The V gene is TRBV11-2, the J gene TRBJ2-3; 8 nucleotides line up with TRBD2. The sequencing input was PBMCs or T cells enriched from blood (not recorded which). The CDR3 region is CASSFSGGTDTQYF. CDR3 DNA sequence: TGTGCCAGCAGCTTTAGCGGGGGCACAGATACGCAGTATTTT.